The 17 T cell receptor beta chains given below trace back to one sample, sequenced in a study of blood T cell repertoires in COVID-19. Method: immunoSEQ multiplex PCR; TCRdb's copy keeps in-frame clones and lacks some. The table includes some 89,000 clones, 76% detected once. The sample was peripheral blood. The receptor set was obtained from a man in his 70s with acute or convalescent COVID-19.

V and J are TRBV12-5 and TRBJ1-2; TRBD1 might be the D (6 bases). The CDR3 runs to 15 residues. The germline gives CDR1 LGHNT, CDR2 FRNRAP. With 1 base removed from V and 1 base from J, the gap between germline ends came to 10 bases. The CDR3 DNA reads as TGTGCTAGTGGTTTGGAAACAGGGAATAACTATGGCTACACCTTC. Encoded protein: CASGLETGNNYGYTF.

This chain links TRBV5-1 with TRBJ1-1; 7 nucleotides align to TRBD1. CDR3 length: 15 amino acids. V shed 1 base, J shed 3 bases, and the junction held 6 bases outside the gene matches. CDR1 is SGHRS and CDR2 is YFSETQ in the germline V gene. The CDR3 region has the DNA TGCGCCAGCAGCTTGATGGTTCAGGGGGACACTGAAGCTTTCTTT. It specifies CASSLMVQGDTEAFF.

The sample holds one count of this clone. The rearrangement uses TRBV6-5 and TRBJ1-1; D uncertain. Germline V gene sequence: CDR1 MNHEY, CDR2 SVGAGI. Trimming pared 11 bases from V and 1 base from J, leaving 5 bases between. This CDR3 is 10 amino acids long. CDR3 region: CASGNTEAFF. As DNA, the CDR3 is TGTGCCTCCGGGAACACTGAAGCTTTCTTT.

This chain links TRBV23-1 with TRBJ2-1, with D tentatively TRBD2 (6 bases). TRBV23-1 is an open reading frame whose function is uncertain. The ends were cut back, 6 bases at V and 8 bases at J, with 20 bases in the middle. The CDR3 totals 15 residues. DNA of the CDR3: TGCGCCAGCAGCCAGGGTCGGGGGTCGTTGGATGAGCAGTTCTTC. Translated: CASSQGRGSLDEQFF.

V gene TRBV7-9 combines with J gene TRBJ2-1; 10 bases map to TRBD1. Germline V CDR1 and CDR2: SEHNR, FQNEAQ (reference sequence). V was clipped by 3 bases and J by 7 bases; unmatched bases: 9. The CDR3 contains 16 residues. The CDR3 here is CASSFSLGQGRNEQFF. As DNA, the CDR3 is TGTGCCAGCAGCTTTAGTCTGGGACAGGGGAGGAATGAGCAGTTCTTC.

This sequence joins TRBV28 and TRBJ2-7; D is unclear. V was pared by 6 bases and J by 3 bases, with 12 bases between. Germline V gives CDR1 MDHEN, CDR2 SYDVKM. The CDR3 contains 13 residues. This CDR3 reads CASRATVGYEQYF. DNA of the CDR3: TGTGCCAGCAGAGCGACGGTAGGCTACGAGCAGTACTTC.

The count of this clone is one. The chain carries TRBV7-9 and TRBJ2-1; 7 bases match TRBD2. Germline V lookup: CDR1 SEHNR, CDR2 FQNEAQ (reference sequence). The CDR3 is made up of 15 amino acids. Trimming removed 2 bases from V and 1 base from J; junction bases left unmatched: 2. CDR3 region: CASSLLAVSYNEQFF. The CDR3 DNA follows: TGTGCCAGCAGCTTACTAGCGGTTTCCTACAATGAGCAGTTCTTC.

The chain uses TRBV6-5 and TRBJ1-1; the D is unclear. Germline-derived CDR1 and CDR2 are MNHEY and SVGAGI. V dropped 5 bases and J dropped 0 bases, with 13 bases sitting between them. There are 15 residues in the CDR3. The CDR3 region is CASSPTGKMNTEAFF. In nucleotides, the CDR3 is TGTGCCAGCAGTCCCACGGGGAAAATGAACACTGAAGCTTTCTTT.

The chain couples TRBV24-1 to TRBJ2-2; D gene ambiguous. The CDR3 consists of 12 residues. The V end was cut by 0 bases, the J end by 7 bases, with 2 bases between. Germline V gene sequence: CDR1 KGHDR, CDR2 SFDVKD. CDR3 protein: CATSDLRGELFF. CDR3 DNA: TGTGCCACCAGTGATTTGCGCGGGGAGCTGTTTTTT.

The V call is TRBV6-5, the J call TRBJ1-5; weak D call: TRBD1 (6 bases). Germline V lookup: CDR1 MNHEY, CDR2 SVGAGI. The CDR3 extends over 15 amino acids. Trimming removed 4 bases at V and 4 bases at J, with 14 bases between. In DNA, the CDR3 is TGTGCCAGCAGTTCAGAGGGGGGGGCAAATCAGCCCCAGCATTTT. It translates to CASSSEGGANQPQHF.

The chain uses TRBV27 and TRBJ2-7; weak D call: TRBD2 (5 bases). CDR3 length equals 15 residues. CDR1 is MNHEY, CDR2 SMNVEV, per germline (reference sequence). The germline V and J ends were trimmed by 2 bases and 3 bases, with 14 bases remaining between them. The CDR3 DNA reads TGTGCCAGCAGTTTAGTGGGCGAGGGTCACTACGAGCAGTACTTC. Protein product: CASSLVGEGHYEQYF.

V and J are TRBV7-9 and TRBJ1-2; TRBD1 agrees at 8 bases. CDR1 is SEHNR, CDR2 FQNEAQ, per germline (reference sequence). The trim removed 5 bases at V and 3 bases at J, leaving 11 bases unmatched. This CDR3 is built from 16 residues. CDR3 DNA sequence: TGTGCCAGCAGCCCAGGACAGGGTCTGTTGGACTATGGCTACACCTTC. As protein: CASSPGQGLLDYGYTF.

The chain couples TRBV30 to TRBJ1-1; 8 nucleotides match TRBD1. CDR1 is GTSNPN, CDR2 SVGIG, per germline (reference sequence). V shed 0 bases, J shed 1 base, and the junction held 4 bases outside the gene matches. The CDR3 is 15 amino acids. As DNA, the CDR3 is TGTGCCTGGAGTGTGGGACAGGACCCGAACACTGAAGCTTTCTTT. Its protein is CAWSVGQDPNTEAFF.

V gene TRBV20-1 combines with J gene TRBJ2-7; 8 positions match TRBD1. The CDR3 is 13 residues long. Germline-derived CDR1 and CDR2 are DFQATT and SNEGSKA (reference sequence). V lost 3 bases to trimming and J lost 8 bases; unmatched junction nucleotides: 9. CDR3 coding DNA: TGCAGTGCTAGTCTACAGGGGGATGGAAAGCAGTACTTC. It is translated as CSASLQGDGKQYF.

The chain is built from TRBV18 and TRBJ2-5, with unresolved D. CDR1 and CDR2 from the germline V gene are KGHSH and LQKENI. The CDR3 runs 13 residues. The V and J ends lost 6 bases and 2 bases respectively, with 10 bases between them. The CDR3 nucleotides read TGTGCCAGCTCTCGGAGTGGACAAGAGACCCAGTACTTC. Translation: CASSRSGQETQYF.

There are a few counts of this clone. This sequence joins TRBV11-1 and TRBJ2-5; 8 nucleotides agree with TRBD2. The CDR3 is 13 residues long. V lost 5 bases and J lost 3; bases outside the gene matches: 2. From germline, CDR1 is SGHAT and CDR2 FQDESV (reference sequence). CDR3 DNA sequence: TGTGCCAGCAGCCGGGGACTAGAAGAGACCCAGTACTTC. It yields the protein CASSRGLEETQYF. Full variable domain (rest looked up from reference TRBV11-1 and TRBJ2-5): EAEVAQSPRYKITEKSQAVAFWCDPISGHATLYWYRQILGQGPELLVQFQDESVVDDSQLPKDRFSAERLKGVDSTLKIQPAELGDSAMYLCASSRGLEETQYFGPGTRLLVL.

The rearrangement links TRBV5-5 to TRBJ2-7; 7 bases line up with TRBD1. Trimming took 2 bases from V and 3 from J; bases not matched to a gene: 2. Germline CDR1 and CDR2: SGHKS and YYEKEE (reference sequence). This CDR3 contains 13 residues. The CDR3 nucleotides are TGTGCCAGCAGCTTCAACAGGGGCTACGAGCAGTACTTC. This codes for CASSFNRGYEQYF.